This is a list of T cell receptor beta chains from one sample in a study of OX40 agonist ivuxolimab in advanced cancers. Only in-frame clones appear in the TCRdb table, and some are missing; sequencing was by immunoSEQ multiplex PCR. The sample shows approximately 99,000 clones, 75% to 95% of them seen only once. Here the sequenced sample was CD4+ or CD8+ T cells sorted from blood, taken in a trial of the OX40 agonist ivuxolimab. The source of these receptors is an adult with an advanced solid tumor such as melanoma, head and neck, liver or kidney cancer. The CDR3 runs from the conserved cysteine through the conserved F or W. D genes are given only for firm matches. Clone size appears in some rows only: once, few, many, or a class for an expanded clone.

TRBJ2-7 - once TRBV5-6 TGTGCCAGCTCAGGGGTTTACGAGCAGTACTTC CASSGVYEQYF
TRBJ2-7 TRBD2 - TRBV5-1 TGCGCCAGCAGAACTAGCGGGCCCCCCTACGAGCAGTACTTC CASRTSGPPYEQYF
TRBJ1-2 - - TRBV30 TGTGCCTGGAACGCAAACTATGGCTACACCTTC CAWNANYGYTF
TRBJ2-7 - - TRBV11-3 TGTGCCAGCAGCTTAGATTCGACGAGGGCCTACGAGCAGTACTTC CASSLDSTRAYEQYF
TRBJ1-2 - - TRBV19 TGTGCCAGTAGTATGTCGTCGGGCATTCCGGGCTATGGCTACACCTTC CASSMSSGIPGYGYTF
TRBJ2-1 TRBD2 - TRBV6-5 TGTGCCAGCAGTCGTCGGACTAGCGGTAATGAGCAGTTCTTC CASSRRTSGNEQFF
TRBJ2-1 TRBD1 - TRBV2 TGTGCCAGCAGTGAAGAGGGACAGGGCTACAATGAGCAGTTCTTC CASSEEGQGYNEQFF
TRBJ2-1 - - TRBV18 TGTGCCAGCTCAAGTTTTTTGCGGGTCTCCTACAATGAGCAGTTCTTC CASSSFLRVSYNEQFF
TRBJ1-1 TRBD1 - TRBV18 TGTGCCAGCTCACCACCAAGTCAGGGGGCGAAGCACACTGAAGCTTTCTTT CASSPPSQGAKHTEAFF
TRBJ2-6 TRBD1 - TRBV6-1 TGTGCCAGCAGTGGCCGGGACAGGGGGCGCCTGGCTTCTGGGGCCAACGTCCTGACTTTC CASSGRDRGRLASGANVLTF
TRBJ1-2 - - TRBV10-3 TGTGCCATCAGGGCGGACAGTTCTAACTATGGCTACACCTTC CAIRADSSNYGYTF
TRBJ1-5 TRBD1 - TRBV28 TGTGCCGGAACCGGGACAGGGGGTTATAGCAATCAGCCCCAGCATTTT CAGTGTGGYSNQPQHF
TRBJ2-2 - - TRBV7-3 TGTGCCAGCAGCATTAGGGGAGGGAACACCGGGGAGCTGTTTTTT CASSIRGGNTGELFF
TRBJ2-2 - - TRBV27 TGTGCCAGCAGTTCACAGGGCATCAACACCGGGGAGCTGTTTTTT CASSSQGINTGELFF
TRBJ2-5 TRBD2 - TRBV5-1 TGCGCCAGCACCGGACTAGCGACCGAAGGGGAGACCCAGTACTTC CASTGLATEGETQYF
TRBJ1-1 - - TRBV9 TGTGCCAGCAGCTACCAAGGGGATCCGAACACTGAAGCTTTCTTT CASSYQGDPNTEAFF
TRBJ2-2 TRBD1 - TRBV7-3 TGTGCCAGCAGCCGGACAGGGGGTTTCGGCACCGGGGAGCTGTTTTTT CASSRTGGFGTGELFF
TRBJ2-1 TRBD2 once TRBV6-1 TGTGCCAGCGGATATAGCGGGAGGGCCGACAATGAGCAGTTCTTC CASGYSGRADNEQFF
TRBJ1-1 - - TRBV18 TGTGCCAGCTCAGAACTCTACAGGGACTCAACAAGTGAAGCTTTCTTT CASSELYRDSTSEAFF
TRBJ2-7 TRBD1 - TRBV6-5 TGTGCCAGCAGTTACTCGATACAGGGGCACTCCTACGAGCAGTACTTC CASSYSIQGHSYEQYF
TRBJ2-5 - - TRBV30 TGTGCCTGGAGCGTTGGGGGCAGGGTTTTAAAAGAGACCCAGTACTTC CAWSVGGRVLKETQYF
TRBJ1-4 - - TRBV4-1 TGCGCCAGCAGCCAAGTTTTGGGGGTGGAAAAACTGTTTTTT CASSQVLGVEKLFF
TRBJ2-1 - - TRBV19 TGTGCCAGTAGTATAGCCAGGGCGAGCTCCTACAATGAGCAGTTCTTC CASSIARASSYNEQFF
TRBJ1-3 - - TRBV4-1 TGCGCCAGCAGCCAAGACGTTTTTTCCGGGGGAGGAAACACCATATATTTT CASSQDVFSGGGNTIYF
TRBJ1-1 - - TRBV18 TGTGCCAGCTCACCACGTGACAGTACGTCTGAAGCTTTCTTT CASSPRDSTSEAFF
TRBJ1-4 TRBD1 once TRBV30 TGTGCCTGGAGTCGGGGGCAGGGGGCACTCGCTTCAACTAATGAAAAACTGTTTTTT CAWSRGQGALASTNEKLFF
TRBJ1-2 TRBD1 once TRBV5-4 TGTGCCAGCAGCTATAGACAGGGAAACTATGGCTACACCTTC CASSYRQGNYGYTF
TRBJ1-2 - - TRBV7-9 TGTGCCAGCAGCCTGGAGATCGCCACAAGCTATGGCTACACCTTC CASSLEIATSYGYTF
TRBJ1-5 TRBD1 - TRBV4-1 TGCGCCAGCAGCCAAGATCCCGGGACAGGGGGCTATCAGCCCCAGCATTTT CASSQDPGTGGYQPQHF
TRBJ1-1 - - TRBV5-4 TGTGCCAGCAGCTTGGAGCTGGGAAGGGAGACTGAAGCTTTCTTT CASSLELGRETEAFF
TRBJ2-7 - - TRBV6-5 TGTGCCAGCAGGGAAACAGGGAGTAGGGAGCAGTACTTC CASRETGSREQYF
TRBJ2-7 - - TRBV9 TGTGCCAGCAGCGTAGAGGCAGGGAAGGGGTACGAGCAGTACTTC CASSVEAGKGYEQYF
TRBJ2-5 - - TRBV18 TGTGCCAGCTCTCCCCAAGAGACCCAGTACTTC CASSPQETQYF
TRBJ1-2 - - TRBV21-1 TGTGCCAGCAGCCCGATCGAGAGGATTTTCAACACCTTC CASSPIERIFNTF
TRBJ2-7 TRBD2 - TRBV13 TGTGCCAGCAGCTTAGAAGGACTAGCGGGGTCGTACGAGCAGTACTTC CASSLEGLAGSYEQYF
TRBJ2-7 - few TRBV29-1 TGCAGCGTGGCAGGGGGTACGGGGGCGGAAGAGCAGTACTTC CSVAGGTGAEEQYF
TRBJ2-7 - - TRBV5-5 TGTGCCAGCAGCTTGCACGGCCCCTACGAGCAGTACTTC CASSLHGPYEQYF
TRBJ1-1 TRBD1 - TRBV19 TGTGCCAGTAGTATCCAGGGGGCGCTTGACACTGAAGCTTTCTTT CASSIQGALDTEAFF
TRBJ2-2 TRBD2 - TRBV11-1 TGTGCCAGCAGCGTTAGCGGGGGGGCTAACACCGGGGAGCTGTTTTTT CASSVSGGANTGELFF
TRBJ2-2 - - TRBV5-1 TGCGCCAGCACCCGGGCCGGGAACACCGGGGAGCTGTTTTTT CASTRAGNTGELFF
TRBJ1-1 - - TRBV10-3 TGTGCCATCAGGTCCGGGCCCGACACTGAAGCTTTCTTT CAIRSGPDTEAFF
TRBJ2-3 - - TRBV10-3 TGTGCCATCAGCCGACAGGGCACAGATACGCAGTATTTT CAISRQGTDTQYF
TRBJ2-5 - - TRBV6-1 TGTGCCAGCAGTGTGTGGACCGAGTACCAAGAGACCCAGTACTTC CASSVWTEYQETQYF
TRBJ2-1 - - TRBV9 TGTGCCAGCAGCGTAGCCGTCTGGCAGGGTAGGGACAATGAGCAGTTCTTC CASSVAVWQGRDNEQFF
TRBJ2-5 - - TRBV11-1 TGTGCCAGCAGCTTATTAGAAGGAGAGACCCAGTACTTC CASSLLEGETQYF
TRBJ1-1 - - TRBV29-1 TGCAGCGTTACCCTGGGTTCGGGGGACACTGAAGCTTTCTTT CSVTLGSGDTEAFF
TRBJ2-7 - - TRBV5-4 TGTGCCAGCAGCTTGGCTCTGGGCGGACCACCCTACGAGCAGTACTTC CASSLALGGPPYEQYF
TRBJ2-3 TRBD2 - TRBV5-1 TGCGCCAGCAGCCCCACGGCGGGGGGTGCAGATACGCAGTATTTT CASSPTAGGADTQYF